Listed here are 17 T cell receptor beta chains from one sample, sequenced in a study of CD4 T cells in relation to SARS-CoV-2 and coronaviruses. Here immunoSEQ multiplex PCR was the method, and the copy in TCRdb shows in-frame clones only, minus some. The table lists some 60,000 clones, around 92% of them singletons. The specimen sequenced was naive CD4+ T cells from PBMCs. Documented subset: naive CD4+ T cells isolated by negative enrichment. These receptor sequences come from an adult with COVID-19.

CDR3 protein: CASSPPGTQETQYF. DNA of the CDR3: TGTGCCAGCTCACCGCCGGGGACCCAAGAGACCCAGTACTTC. V and J are TRBV18 and TRBJ2-5; tentatively, D is TRBD1 or TRBD2 (5 bases each). The CDR3 contains 14 residues. In germline, CDR1 is KGHSH, CDR2 LQKENI. Trimming removed 3 bases from V and 1 base from J, with 9 bases in between.

The rearrangement links TRBV28 to TRBJ2-5; 7 nucleotides agree with TRBD1. This CDR3 contains 17 residues. The trim removed 3 bases at V and 2 bases at J, leaving 12 bases unmatched. CDR1 MDHEN and CDR2 SYDVKM come from the germline V gene. The CDR3 DNA sequence: TGTGCCAGCAGTTTTCTCGGACGACAGGGCCCGCAAGAGACCCAGTACTTC. It is translated as CASSFLGRQGPQETQYF.

The rearrangement joins TRBV2 to TRBJ2-7; the D call may be TRBD1 or TRBD2 (5 bases each). CDR3 length: 13 amino acids. The ends were cut back, 2 bases at V and 6 bases at J, with 11 bases in the middle. The germline V gene encodes CDR1 SNHLY and CDR2 FYNNEI. CDR3 DNA sequence: TGTGCCAGCAGTGAATCTAGCAGGGCCGAGCAGTACTTC. Protein: CASSESSRAEQYF.

The rearrangement uses TRBV19 and TRBJ2-3; D ambiguous. Germline V gives CDR1 LNHDA, CDR2 SQIVND (reference sequence). This CDR3 comprises 16 residues. The germline V and J ends were trimmed by 0 bases and 4 bases, with 14 bases remaining between them. This chain's CDR3 is CASSIDRSHPADTQYF. As DNA, the CDR3 is TGTGCCAGTAGTATAGATCGAAGCCATCCGGCAGATACGCAGTATTTT.

J is TRBJ2-1 and V is TRBV5-1; D is unclear. The V and J ends lost 0 bases and 0 bases respectively, with 10 bases between them. CDR1 SGHRS and CDR2 YFSETQ come from the germline V gene. The CDR3 has 16 residues. CDR3 nucleotides: TGCGCCAGCAGCTTGGGTTCCCTACGCTCCTACAATGAGCAGTTCTTC. Translating it yields CASSLGSLRSYNEQFF. Full variable domain (outside the CDR3, taken from reference TRBV5-1 and TRBJ2-1): KAGVTQTPRYLIKTRGQQVTLSCSPISGHRSVSWYQQTPGQGLQFLFEYFSETQRNKGNFPGRFSGRQFSNSRSEMNVSTLELGDSALYLCASSLGSLRSYNEQFFGPGTRLTVL.

J is TRBJ2-3 and V is TRBV7-2; D might be TRBD2 (5 bases). The V gene's germline CDR1 is SGHTA and CDR2 FQGNSA. The CDR3 length is 16 residues. V was shortened by 0 bases and J by 0 bases, with 10 bases between the two germline ends. This chain's CDR3 is CASSLAGVRSTDTQYF. The CDR3 bases are TGTGCCAGCAGCTTAGCGGGAGTGCGCAGCACAGATACGCAGTATTTT.

The chain carries TRBV6-5 and TRBJ2-5; D perhaps matches TRBD1 (5 bases). This CDR3 spans 14 amino acids. Germline V lookup: CDR1 MNHEY, CDR2 SVGAGI. Trimming took off 5 bases at V and 2 bases at J, with 12 bases between the two ends. The CDR3 DNA reads TGTGCCAGCAGTCGGACACACGGTCAAGAGACCCAGTACTTC. It yields the protein CASSRTHGQETQYF.

This chain links TRBV24-1 with TRBJ1-5; D might be TRBD1 (6 bases). In germline, CDR1 is KGHDR, CDR2 SFDVKD. The CDR3 sequence is 14 residues long. Deletions cut 4 bases from V and 7 bases from J, with 13 bases between. The CDR3 loop reads CATSENRVWQPQHF. CDR3 in DNA: TGTGCCACCAGTGAAAACAGGGTTTGGCAGCCCCAGCATTTT.

This chain connects TRBV19 to TRBJ1-5, with D unclear. V was trimmed by 5 bases and J by 1 base, leaving 9 bases between them. Germline-derived CDR1 and CDR2 are LNHDA and SQIVND (reference sequence). The CDR3 has 14 residues. The CDR3 sequence is CASSWVSSNQPQHF. As DNA, the CDR3 is TGTGCCAGTAGTTGGGTATCAAGCAATCAGCCCCAGCATTTT.

J is TRBJ2-7 and V is TRBV29-1; possibly TRBD1 or TRBD2 for D (5 bases each). The CDR3 has 13 amino acids. Trimming pared 6 bases from V and 0 bases from J, leaving 12 bases between. The germline V gene has CDR1 SQVTM and CDR2 ANQGSEA. The CDR3 bases are TGCAGCGTGGCCGGGACGGCCTCCTACGAGCAGTACTTC. Its protein product is CSVAGTASYEQYF.

The V and J genes are TRBV3-1 (or the pseudogene TRBV3-2) and TRBJ2-2; the match to TRBD1 covers 11 bases. This CDR3 has 18 amino acids. V gave up 2 bases and J gave up 2 bases; unmatched junction bases: 7. Germline assignment: CDR1 LGHDT and CDR2 YNNKEL (reference sequence). The CDR3 region has the DNA TGTGCCAGCAGCCAAAACCTCGGACAGGGGGCTAACACCGGGGAGCTGTTTTTT. Its protein is CASSQNLGQGANTGELFF.

The chain links TRBV6-5 to TRBJ2-2, with a tentative D call TRBD2 (5 bases). Germline V lookup: CDR1 MNHEY, CDR2 SVGAGI. This CDR3 is built from 14 residues. Trimming took 7 bases from V and 1 from J, leaving 10 bases between them. The chain's CDR3 is CASNWRMNTGELFF. The CDR3 DNA sequence: TGTGCCAGCAATTGGAGGATGAACACCGGGGAGCTGTTTTTT.

V gene TRBV5-6 combines with J gene TRBJ2-1, with 8 positions matching TRBD2. V shed 2 bases, J shed 1 base, and the junction held 11 bases outside the gene matches. CDR1 and CDR2 from the germline V gene are SGHDT and YYEEEE. The CDR3 length is 18 residues. CDR3 DNA: TGTGCCAGCAGCTTTCTAGCGGGTAAGGGATTATCCTACAATGAGCAGTTCTTC. Translating gives CASSFLAGKGLSYNEQFF. Full variable domain (remainder filled in from reference TRBV5-6 and TRBJ2-1): DAGVTQSPTHLIKTRGQQVTLRCSPKSGHDTVSWYQQALGQGPQFIFQYYEEEERQRGNFPDRFSGHQFPNYSSELNVNALLLGDSALYLCASSFLAGKGLSYNEQFFGPGTRLTVL.

V usage is TRBV7-2 and J usage is TRBJ2-2, with 8 bases matching TRBD1. The germline V gene encodes CDR1 SGHTA and CDR2 FQGNSA. The CDR3 extends over 16 amino acids. The ends lost 4 bases at V and 4 bases at J; junction bases unmatched: 8. CDR3 sequence: CASSSIQGASTGELFF. The CDR3 coding sequence is TGTGCCAGCAGCTCAATCCAGGGGGCAAGCACCGGGGAGCTGTTTTTT.

The chain links TRBV18 to TRBJ2-7; D possibly corresponds to TRBD2 (6 bases). The CDR3 has 18 residues. Trimming shortened V by 1 base and J by 0 bases, and 19 bases separated the two germline ends. CDR1 is KGHSH and CDR2 is LQKENI in the germline V gene. In DNA form, the CDR3 reads TGTGCCAGCTCACCACGGGGTGCACTCGGCGGGAACTCCTACGAGCAGTACTTC. Encoded protein: CASSPRGALGGNSYEQYF.

With regard to this clone: One end of the junction fails to match germline, which may point to a read error. The chain is built from TRBV30 and TRBJ2-3; TRBD2 matches 15 bases. Germline V gene lookup returns CDR1 GTSNPN and CDR2 SVGIG (reference sequence). The CDR3 consists of 14 residues. CDR3 nucleotides: TGTGCCTGGAGTGTGGTGGGGACTAGCGGGAGGCTGGGGTTT. Amino acids: CAWSVVGTSGRLGF.

The chain joins TRBV24-1 to TRBJ2-5; 7 bases match TRBD1. V lost 4 bases to trimming and J lost 2 bases; unmatched junction nucleotides: 9. Germline CDR1 and CDR2: KGHDR and SFDVKD. This CDR3 is built from 16 residues. The CDR3 DNA reads as TGTGCCACCAGTGAACCGGACAGGTTGGGTCAAGAGACCCAGTACTTC. Residues: CATSEPDRLGQETQYF.